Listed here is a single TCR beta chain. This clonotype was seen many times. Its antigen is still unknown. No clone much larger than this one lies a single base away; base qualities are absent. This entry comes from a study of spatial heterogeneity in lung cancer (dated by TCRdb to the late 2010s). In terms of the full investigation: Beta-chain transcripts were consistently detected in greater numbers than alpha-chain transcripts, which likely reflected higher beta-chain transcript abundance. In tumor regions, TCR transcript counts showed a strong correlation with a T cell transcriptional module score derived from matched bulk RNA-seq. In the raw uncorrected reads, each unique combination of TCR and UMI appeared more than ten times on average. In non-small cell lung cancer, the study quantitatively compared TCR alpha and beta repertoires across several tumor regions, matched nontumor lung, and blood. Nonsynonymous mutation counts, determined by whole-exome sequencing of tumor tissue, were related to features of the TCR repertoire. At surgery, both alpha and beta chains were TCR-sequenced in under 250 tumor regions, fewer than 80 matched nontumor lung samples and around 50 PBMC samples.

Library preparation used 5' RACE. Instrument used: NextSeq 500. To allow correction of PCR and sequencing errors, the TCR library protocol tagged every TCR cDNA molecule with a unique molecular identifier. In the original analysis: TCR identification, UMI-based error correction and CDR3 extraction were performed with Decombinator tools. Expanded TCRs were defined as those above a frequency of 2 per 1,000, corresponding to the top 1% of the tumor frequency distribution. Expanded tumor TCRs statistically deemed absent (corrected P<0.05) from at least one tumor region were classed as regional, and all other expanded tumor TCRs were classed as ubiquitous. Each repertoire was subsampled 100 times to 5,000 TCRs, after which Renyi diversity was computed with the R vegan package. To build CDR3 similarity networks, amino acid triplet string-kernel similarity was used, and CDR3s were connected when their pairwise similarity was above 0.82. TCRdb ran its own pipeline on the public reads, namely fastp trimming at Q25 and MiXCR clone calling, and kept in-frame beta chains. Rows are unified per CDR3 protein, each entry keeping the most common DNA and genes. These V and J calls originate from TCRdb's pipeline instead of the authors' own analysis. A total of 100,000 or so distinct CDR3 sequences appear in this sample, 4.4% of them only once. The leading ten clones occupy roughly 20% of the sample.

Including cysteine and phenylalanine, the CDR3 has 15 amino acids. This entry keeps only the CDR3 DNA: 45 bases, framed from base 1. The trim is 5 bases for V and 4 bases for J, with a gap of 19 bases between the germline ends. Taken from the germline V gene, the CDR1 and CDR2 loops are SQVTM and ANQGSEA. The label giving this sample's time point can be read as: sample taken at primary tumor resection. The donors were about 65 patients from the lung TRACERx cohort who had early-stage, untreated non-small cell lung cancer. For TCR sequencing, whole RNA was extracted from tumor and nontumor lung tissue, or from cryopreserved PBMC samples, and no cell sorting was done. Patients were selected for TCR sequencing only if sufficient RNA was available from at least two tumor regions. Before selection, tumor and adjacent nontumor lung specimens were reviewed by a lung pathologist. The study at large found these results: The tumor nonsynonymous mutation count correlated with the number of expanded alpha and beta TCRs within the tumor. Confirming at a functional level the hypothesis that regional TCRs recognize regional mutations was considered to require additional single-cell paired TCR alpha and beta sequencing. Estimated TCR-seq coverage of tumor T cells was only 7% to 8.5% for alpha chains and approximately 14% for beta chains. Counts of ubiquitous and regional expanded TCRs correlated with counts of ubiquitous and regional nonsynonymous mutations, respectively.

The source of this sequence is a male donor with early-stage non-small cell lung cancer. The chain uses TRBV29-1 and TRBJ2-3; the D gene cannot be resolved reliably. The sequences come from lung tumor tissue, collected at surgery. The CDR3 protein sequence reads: CSVSRVIGPPDTQYF. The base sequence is TGCAGCGTTTCCCGTGTAATAGGCCCCCCAGATACGCAGTATTTT.